These 7 T cell receptor beta chains were all obtained from the same sample, sequenced in a study of T cells in Graves' hyperthyroidism and ophthalmopathy. Authors of the study amplified TCR beta CDR3 regions from RNA transcripts. RT-PCR in the first round (using the HTBI primer set) targeted the TCR CDR3. TCRdb itself ran the multiplex PCR reads through MiXCR, one entry per CDR3 protein. Seen here are over 350,000 distinct CDR3 sequences, about 18% observed once, and the top ten hold 40%. The sequenced sample consisted of blood. These TCRs come from a man between 18 and 29 years old with Graves' ophthalmopathy.

This clonotype was counted between two and nine times. The chain combines TRBV28 with TRBJ2-2, with D possibly matching TRBD2 (7 bases). Per germline, CDR1 MDHEN and CDR2 SYDVKM. Trimming stripped 3 bases from V and 5 bases from J, with 10 bases between. The CDR3 is 14 amino acids. The CDR3 region is CASSLGGRTGELFF. The CDR3 nucleotides read TGTGCCAGCAGTTTGGGGGGGCGGACCGGGGAGCTGTTTTTT.

This clonotype was counted many times. The V call is TRBV4-2, the J call TRBJ1-5; unclear D gene. Trimming removed 1 base from V and 3 bases from J, with 10 bases in between. Per the germline V gene, CDR1 is LGHNA and CDR2 is YNFKEQ. CDR3 length: 15 residues. For the CDR3, the DNA is TGTGCCAGCAGCCAAGTTGGACGGAACAATCAGCCCCAGCATTTT. Its protein product is CASSQVGRNNQPQHF.

This clonotype was detected ten times or more. This chain joins TRBV12-3 or TRBV12-4 and TRBJ2-3; D is possibly TRBD2 (5 bases). Deletions cut 8 bases from V and 4 bases from J, with 10 bases between. The CDR3 sequence is 12 residues long. CDR3 sequence: CASRGGSDTQYF. The CDR3 DNA reads TGTGCCAGCCGAGGAGGTTCAGATACGCAGTATTTT.

The J gene is TRBJ1-2, the V gene TRBV7-8, with D tentatively TRBD1 (6 bases). CDR3 length: 15 amino acids. From germline, CDR1 is SGHVS and CDR2 FQNEAQ. Trimming removed 1 base at V and 4 bases at J, with 13 bases between. The CDR3 sequence is CASSLESQGFYGYTF. CDR3 coding DNA: TGTGCCAGCAGCTTAGAAAGTCAGGGGTTCTATGGCTACACCTTC.

This clonotype showed up just a few times. The chain carries TRBV7-9 and TRBJ2-3, with TRBD2 identical over 14 bases. V lost 5 bases to trimming and J lost 5 bases; unmatched junction nucleotides: 3. Germline values: CDR1 SEHNR, CDR2 FQNEAQ (reference sequence). The CDR3 length is 15 residues. The CDR3 loop is CASSLGLAGGDTQYF. In nucleotides, the CDR3 is TGTGCCAGCAGCCTAGGACTAGCGGGGGGAGATACGCAGTATTTT.

The chain employs TRBV7-9 and TRBJ2-1, with TRBD2 matching 13 bases. The CDR3 contains 16 residues. The germline CDR1 and CDR2 sequences are SEHNR and FQNEAQ (reference sequence). The ends lost 1 base at V and 10 bases at J; junction bases unmatched: 7. CDR3 loop: CASSLGVLAGGREQFF. The DNA for the CDR3 is TGTGCCAGCAGCTTAGGGGTACTAGCGGGGGGGCGGGAGCAGTTCTTC. The complete variable domain, with remaining parts taken from reference TRBV7-9 and TRBJ2-1, reads DTGVSQNPRHKITKRGQNVTFRCDPISEHNRLYWYRQTLGQGPEFLTYFQNEAQLEKSRLLSDRFSAERPKGSFSTLEIQRTEQGDSAMYLCASSLGVLAGGREQFFGPGTRLTVL.

Many counts were recorded for this clonotype. The chain employs TRBV3-1 and TRBJ2-7; D possibly matches TRBD1 or TRBD2 (5 bases each). In germline, CDR1 is LGHDT, CDR2 YNNKEL (reference sequence). The CDR3 runs to 15 residues. Trimming took off 1 base at V and 0 bases at J, with 10 bases between the two ends. Here the CDR3 reads CASSQAAGSSYEQYF. The CDR3, as DNA: TGTGCCAGCAGCCAAGCGGCAGGGAGCTCCTACGAGCAGTACTTC.